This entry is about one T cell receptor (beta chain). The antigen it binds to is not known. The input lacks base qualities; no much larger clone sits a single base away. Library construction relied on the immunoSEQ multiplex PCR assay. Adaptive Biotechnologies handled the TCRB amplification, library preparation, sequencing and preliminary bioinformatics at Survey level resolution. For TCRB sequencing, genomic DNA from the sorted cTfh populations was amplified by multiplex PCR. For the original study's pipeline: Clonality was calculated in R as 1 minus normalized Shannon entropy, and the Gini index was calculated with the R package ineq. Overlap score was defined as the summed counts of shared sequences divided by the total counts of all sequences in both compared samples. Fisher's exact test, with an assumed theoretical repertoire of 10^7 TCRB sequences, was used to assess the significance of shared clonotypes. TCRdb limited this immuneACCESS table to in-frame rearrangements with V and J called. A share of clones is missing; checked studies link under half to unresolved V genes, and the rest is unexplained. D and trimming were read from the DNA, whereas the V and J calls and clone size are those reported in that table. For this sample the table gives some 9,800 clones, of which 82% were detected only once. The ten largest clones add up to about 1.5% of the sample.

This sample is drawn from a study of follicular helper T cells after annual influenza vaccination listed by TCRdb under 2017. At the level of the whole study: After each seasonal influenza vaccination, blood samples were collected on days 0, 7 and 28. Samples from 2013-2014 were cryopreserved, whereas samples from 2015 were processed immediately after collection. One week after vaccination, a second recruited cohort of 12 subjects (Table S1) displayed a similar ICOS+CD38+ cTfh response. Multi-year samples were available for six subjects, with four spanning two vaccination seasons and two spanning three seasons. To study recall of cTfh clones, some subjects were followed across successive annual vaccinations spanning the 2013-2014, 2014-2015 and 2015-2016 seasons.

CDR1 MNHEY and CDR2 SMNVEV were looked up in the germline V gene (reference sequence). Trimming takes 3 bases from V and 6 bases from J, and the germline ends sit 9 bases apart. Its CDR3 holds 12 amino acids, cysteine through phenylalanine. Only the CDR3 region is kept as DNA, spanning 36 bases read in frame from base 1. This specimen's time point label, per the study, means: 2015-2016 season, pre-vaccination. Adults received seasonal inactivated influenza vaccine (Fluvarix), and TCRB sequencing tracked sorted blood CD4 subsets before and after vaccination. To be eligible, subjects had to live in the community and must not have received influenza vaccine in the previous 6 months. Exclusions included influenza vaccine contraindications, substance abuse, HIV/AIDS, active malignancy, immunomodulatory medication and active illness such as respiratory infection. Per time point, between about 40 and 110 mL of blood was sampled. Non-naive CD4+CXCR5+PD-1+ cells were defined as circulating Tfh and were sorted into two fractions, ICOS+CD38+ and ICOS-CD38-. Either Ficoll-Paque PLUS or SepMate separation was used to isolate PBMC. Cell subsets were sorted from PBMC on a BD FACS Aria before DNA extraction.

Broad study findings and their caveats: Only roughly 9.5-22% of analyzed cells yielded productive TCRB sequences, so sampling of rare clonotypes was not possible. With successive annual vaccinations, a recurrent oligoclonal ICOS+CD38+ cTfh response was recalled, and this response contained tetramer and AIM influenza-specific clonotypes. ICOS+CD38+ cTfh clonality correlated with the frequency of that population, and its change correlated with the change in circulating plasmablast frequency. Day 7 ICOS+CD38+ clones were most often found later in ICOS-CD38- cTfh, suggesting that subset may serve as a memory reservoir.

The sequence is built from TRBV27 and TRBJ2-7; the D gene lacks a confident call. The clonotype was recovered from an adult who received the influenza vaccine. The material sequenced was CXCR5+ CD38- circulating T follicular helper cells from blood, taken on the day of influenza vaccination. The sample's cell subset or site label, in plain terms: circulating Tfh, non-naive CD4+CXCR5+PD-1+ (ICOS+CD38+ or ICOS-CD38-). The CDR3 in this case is CASSFPYCEQYF. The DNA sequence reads TGTGCCAGCAGTTTCCCCTACTGCGAGCAGTACTTC.